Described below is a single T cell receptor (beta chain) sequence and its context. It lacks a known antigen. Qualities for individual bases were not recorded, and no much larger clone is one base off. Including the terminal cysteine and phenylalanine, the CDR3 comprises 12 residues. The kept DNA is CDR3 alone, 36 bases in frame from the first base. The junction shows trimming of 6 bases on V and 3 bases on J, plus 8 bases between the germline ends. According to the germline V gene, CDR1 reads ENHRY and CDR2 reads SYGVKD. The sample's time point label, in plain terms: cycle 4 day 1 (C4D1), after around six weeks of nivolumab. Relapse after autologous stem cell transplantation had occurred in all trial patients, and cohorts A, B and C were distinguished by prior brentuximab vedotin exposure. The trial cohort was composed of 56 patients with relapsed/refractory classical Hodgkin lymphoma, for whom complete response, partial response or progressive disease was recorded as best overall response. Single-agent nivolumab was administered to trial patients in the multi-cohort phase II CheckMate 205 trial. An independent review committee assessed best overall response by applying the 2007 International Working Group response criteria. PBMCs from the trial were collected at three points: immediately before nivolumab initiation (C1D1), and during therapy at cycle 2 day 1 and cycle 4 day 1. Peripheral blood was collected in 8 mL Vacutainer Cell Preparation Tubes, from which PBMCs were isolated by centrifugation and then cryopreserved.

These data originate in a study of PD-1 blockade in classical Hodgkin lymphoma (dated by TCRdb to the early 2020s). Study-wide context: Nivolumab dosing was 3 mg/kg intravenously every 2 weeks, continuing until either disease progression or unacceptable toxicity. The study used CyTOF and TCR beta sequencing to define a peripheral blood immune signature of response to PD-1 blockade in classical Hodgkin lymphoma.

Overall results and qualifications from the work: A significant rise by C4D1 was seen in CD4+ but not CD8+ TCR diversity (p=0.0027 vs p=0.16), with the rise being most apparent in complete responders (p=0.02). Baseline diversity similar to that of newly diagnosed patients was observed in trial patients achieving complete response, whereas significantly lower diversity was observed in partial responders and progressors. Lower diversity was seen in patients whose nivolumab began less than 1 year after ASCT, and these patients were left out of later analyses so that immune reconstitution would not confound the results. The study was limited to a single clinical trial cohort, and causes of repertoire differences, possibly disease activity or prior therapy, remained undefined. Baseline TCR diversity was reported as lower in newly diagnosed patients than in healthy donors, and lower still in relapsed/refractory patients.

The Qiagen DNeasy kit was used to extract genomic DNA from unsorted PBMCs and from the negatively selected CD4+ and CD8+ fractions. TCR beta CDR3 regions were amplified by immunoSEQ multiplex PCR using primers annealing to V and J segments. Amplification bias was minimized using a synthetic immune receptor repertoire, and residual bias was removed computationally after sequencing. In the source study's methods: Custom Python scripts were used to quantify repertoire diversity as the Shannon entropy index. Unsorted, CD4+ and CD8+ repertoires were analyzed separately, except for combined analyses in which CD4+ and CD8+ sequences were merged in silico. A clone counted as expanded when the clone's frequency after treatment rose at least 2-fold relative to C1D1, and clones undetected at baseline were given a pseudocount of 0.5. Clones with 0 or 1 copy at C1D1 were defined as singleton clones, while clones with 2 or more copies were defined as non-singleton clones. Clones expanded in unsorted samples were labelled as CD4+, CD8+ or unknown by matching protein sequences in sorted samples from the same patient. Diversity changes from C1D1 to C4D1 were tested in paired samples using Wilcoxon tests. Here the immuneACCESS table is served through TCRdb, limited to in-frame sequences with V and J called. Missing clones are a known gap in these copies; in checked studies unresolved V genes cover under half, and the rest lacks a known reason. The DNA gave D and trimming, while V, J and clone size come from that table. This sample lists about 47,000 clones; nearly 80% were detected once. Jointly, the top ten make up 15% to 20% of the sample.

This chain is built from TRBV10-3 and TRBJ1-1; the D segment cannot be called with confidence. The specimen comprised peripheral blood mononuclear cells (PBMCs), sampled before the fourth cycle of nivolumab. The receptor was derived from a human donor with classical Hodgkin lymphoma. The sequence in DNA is TGTGCCATCAGGGGGTGGGACACTGAAGCTTTCTTT. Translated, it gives CAIRGWDTEAFF.